The sequence of this T cell receptor beta chain was determined in a study of tumor and adjacent non-tumor tissue in lung cancer. For the study at large: Histology: eleven to twelve adenocarcinoma, a couple of squamous cell carcinoma, 1 small cell lung cancer. Study-level findings and limits: Tumor repertoires had a smaller top 100 clone share than normal lung. Compared with tumor, normal lung showed significantly lower TCR diversity.

TCRbeta libraries were built with three rounds of nested PCR, modified from ARM-PCR. TCRdb used MiXCR to reprocess the multiplex PCR reads, holding one entry per CDR3 protein. The table has roughly 43,000 distinct CDR3 sequences, roughly 60% seen once. Comment on this clonotype: Its antigen is as yet unknown.

No cell sorting was done before RNA was extracted from the tissue. More than 3 cm separated this lung sample from the edge of the tumor. CDR3 length equals 15 residues. Germline V gives CDR1 MNHNY, CDR2 SVGAGI (reference sequence). The ends were cut back, 5 bases at V and 7 bases at J, with 17 bases in the middle. This receptor was identified in a man aged 50 or older with non-small cell lung cancer. The source material was distant non-tumor lung tissue. V gene TRBV6-6 combines with J gene TRBJ1-4, with TRBD1 as a possible D gene (5 bases). The CDR3 region has the DNA TGTGCCAGCAGTCCAGTGGGGACGGGGTGTGAAAAACTGTTTTTT. Translated: CASSPVGTGCEKLFF.